This TCR beta chain was captured in a study of T cell responses to AZD1222 COVID-19 vaccine. Overall study findings and caveats: Baseline seropositivity occurred in only a handful of AZD1222 recipients. Donors were largely white British and mainly female; clonal diversity was possibly underestimated. Sampling captured repertoires only after the peak T cell response. Mapped onto spike, vaccine-associated CD4 TCRs spanned it and were dominant at 160-218 and 743-854.

On this clone itself: Its antigen remains unknown.

From germline, CDR1 is MNHEY and CDR2 SVGAGI. CDR3 length: 15 residues. After removal of 6 bases from V and 2 bases from J, the junction contained 10 bases not matched to a gene. The repertoire was sequenced with immunoSEQ multiplex PCR; TCRdb's copy has only in-frame clones and lacks some. This table has more than 35,000 clones, about 83% appearing once. This clonotype originated in an adult in good health. V and J are TRBV6-5 and TRBJ2-7; 7 bases line up with TRBD2. The sequencing here drew on peripheral blood, taken on day 0 of AZD1222 vaccination. This chain's CDR3 is CASSRQGRGAYEQYF. CDR3 nucleotide sequence: TGTGCCAGCAGCCGACAAGGGAGGGGCGCCTACGAGCAGTACTTC.